A single TCR beta chain is shown here with its context. Its antigen is undetermined. TCRdb's copy holds only in-frame clones and misses some; the assay was immunoSEQ multiplex PCR. The sample contains approximately 27,000 clones, about 80% of which appear only once. This entry belongs to a study of STAT3 mutations in large granular lymphocyte leukemia. Overall study results and limits: Every T-LGLL patient had at least one immunodominant TCRbeta clonotype.

Trimming cost V 1 base and J 4 bases, with 16 bases left between them. Germline lookup yields CDR1 SGHTA and CDR2 FQGNSA. The CDR3 spans 16 residues. This sequence originates from a woman in her forties or fifties with T-cell large granular lymphocyte leukemia. Some clones in this sample may be carry-over from other donors' samples. Material: peripheral blood mononuclear cells. The chain carries TRBV7-2 and TRBJ1-1; D is unresolved. CDR3 sequence: CASSLGSLREGTEAFF. The CDR3 bases are TGTGCCAGCAGCTTAGGAAGCTTACGGGAGGGCACTGAAGCTTTCTTT. Drawing the rest from reference TRBV7-2 and TRBJ1-1, the complete variable domain is GAGVSQSPSNKVTEKGKDVELRCDPISGHTALYWYRQSLGQGLEFLIYFQGNSAPDKSGLPSDRFSAERTGGSVSTLTIQRTQQEDSAVYLCASSLGSLREGTEAFFGQGTRLTVV.